These 10 T cell receptor beta chains originate from one sample sequenced in a study of STAT5B mutations in CD4+ large granular lymphocyte leukemia. Libraries were prepared by immunoSEQ multiplex PCR; TCRdb keeps only in-frame clonotypes and omits some of them. Here the sample spans 8,000 or so clones, approximately 89% being singletons. Sequencing was done on a sample of PBMCs. Receptors originate from a woman in her sixties or seventies with CD4+ T-cell large granular lymphocyte leukemia.

The rearrangement uses TRBV13 and TRBJ1-2, with TRBD1 identical over 8 bases. This CDR3 spans 12 amino acids. The junction had 9 bases not matched to a gene; V was cut back by 10 bases and J by 8 bases. Per germline, CDR1 PRHDT and CDR2 FYEKMQ (reference sequence). The CDR3 protein is CATRTGNEGYTF. The CDR3 coding sequence is TGTGCCACACGGACAGGGAACGAGGGCTACACCTTC.

Details on this clone: Germline is not matched at one junction end, which may reflect a read error. This chain joins TRBV7-7 and TRBJ2-5; 9 bases line up with TRBD1. Germline assignment: CDR1 SSHAT and CDR2 FNYEAQ (reference sequence). This CDR3 contains 15 residues. CDR3 coding DNA: TGTGCTAGCAGCTTAGGGGACAGGGACCAAGAGACCCAGTACTTC. Translation gives CASSLGDRDQETQYF.

This chain uses TRBV12-5 with TRBJ2-2; D is unresolved. Germline V gene data show CDR1 as LGHNT and CDR2 as FRNRAP. The CDR3 is 12 amino acids. V dropped 4 bases and J dropped 7 bases, with 7 bases sitting between them. The CDR3 loop reads CASGSDGGELFF. The DNA of the CDR3 is TGTGCTAGTGGTTCGGATGGCGGGGAGCTGTTTTTT.

The CDR3 DNA reads TGTGCCAGCAGCCCCCCGGGGTCCTATAATTCACCCCTCCACTTT. Translating it yields CASSPPGSYNSPLHF. This chain joins TRBV9 and TRBJ1-6; D unclear. The germline V gene encodes CDR1 SGDLS and CDR2 YYNGEE. CDR3 length: 15 amino acids. Between the trimmed V and J ends, which lost 4 bases and 1 base, there was a span of 9 bases.

This clone was seen only once. The chain carries TRBV6-5 and TRBJ2-2; TRBD1 is a possible D gene (6 bases). V lost 6 bases, J lost 8 bases, and 13 bases lay in between. The CDR3 spans 13 residues. Per germline, CDR1 MNHEY and CDR2 SVGAGI. The CDR3 nucleotides read TGTGCCAGCAGCAACAGGGCGGGTGGGGAGCTGTTTTTT. Translated: CASSNRAGGELFF.

The chain employs TRBV4-1 and TRBJ2-2, with 11 bases aligning to TRBD2. The CDR3 consists of 19 residues. Germline trimming cut 0 bases from V and 0 bases from J; bases unmatched to any gene: 6. Per germline, CDR1 MGHRA and CDR2 YSYEKL. For the CDR3, the DNA is TGCGCCAGCAGCCAAGATAGGGGACTAGCGGTATCGAACACCGGGGAGCTGTTTTTT. Its translation: CASSQDRGLAVSNTGELFF.

This chain connects TRBV6-1 to TRBJ2-7; 8 bases map to TRBD2. This CDR3 contains 13 residues. With 8 bases clipped from V and 6 bases from J, the junction kept 9 bases outside the gene matches. Germline V gene data show CDR1 as MNHNS and CDR2 as SASEGT. CDR3 in DNA: TGTGCCAGCGGCGGGGGGAGGATGGGCGAGCAGTACTTC. As protein: CASGGGRMGEQYF.

J is TRBJ1-2 and V is TRBV6-5; D unresolved. This CDR3 comprises 12 residues. Germline V lookup: CDR1 MNHEY, CDR2 SVGAGI. V dropped 8 bases and J dropped 4 bases, with 11 bases sitting between them. The CDR3 DNA reads as TGTGCCAGCGCCCCCCTGGGCTATGGCTACACCTTC. Its translation: CASAPLGYGYTF.

A word on this clone: At one of its ends the junction is not consistent with the germline gene, which may arise from a read error. Other DNA sequences in this specimen translate into the identical CDR3. The chain uses TRBV6-6 and TRBJ1-1, with TRBD1 as a possible D gene (5 bases). Germline V CDR1 and CDR2: MNHNY, SVGAGI (reference sequence). The CDR3 is made up of 12 amino acids. In DNA, the CDR3 is TGTGCCAGCAGTTACGGGGGGACTGAGGCTTTCTTT. The encoded protein is CASSYGGTEAFF.

The rearrangement joins TRBV4-2 to TRBJ1-6; 8 nucleotides match TRBD1. This CDR3 comprises 17 residues. J was trimmed by 5 bases and V by 3 bases; bases with no gene match: 9. Germline V gene data show CDR1 as LGHNA and CDR2 as YNFKEQ. The CDR3 is CASSQYPGQANNSPLHF. The CDR3 DNA reads TGTGCCAGCAGCCAGTACCCGGGACAGGCTAATAATTCACCCCTCCACTTT.